Listed below are T cell receptor beta chains from one sample, sequenced in a study of shared clonotypes between healthy human individuals. Generated by immunoSEQ multiplex PCR, the TCRdb table keeps only in-frame clones and is missing some. The table has roughly 700,000 clones, about 92% seen once. Sequencing was carried out using memory CD8+ T cells from PBMCs. All receptors come from a man aged 18-30 years in good health. Some clones in this sample may be carry-over from other donors' samples. Both conserved end residues are part of each CDR3. The D gene is left open where the match is weak. Expanded clones get a size class; other rows say once, few or many, or leave the size out.

v_gene	abundance	j_gene	d_gene	CDR3aa	CDR3nt
TRBV7-6	-	TRBJ1-4	-	CASSLLDSPNEKLFF	TGTGCCAGCAGCTTATTAGACAGCCCAAATGAAAAACTGTTTTTT
TRBV7-6	-	TRBJ2-1	-	CASSSPWFDEQFF	TGTGCCAGCAGCTCCCCTTGGTTCGATGAGCAGTTCTTC
TRBV6-1	-	TRBJ2-7	TRBD2	CASSEGLAVYEQYF	TGTGCCAGCAGTGAAGGACTAGCAGTCTACGAGCAGTACTTC
TRBV28	-	TRBJ1-2	-	CASSMGGVVPNYGYTF	TGTGCCAGCAGCATGGGGGGCGTAGTCCCTAACTATGGCTACACCTTC
TRBV28	-	TRBJ1-4	TRBD1	CARPQGRSTNEKLFF	TGTGCCAGGCCACAGGGGCGTTCAACTAATGAAAAACTGTTTTTT
TRBV5-5	-	TRBJ2-1	-	CASSYPNEQFF	TGTGCCAGCAGCTACCCCAATGAGCAGTTCTTC
TRBV19	-	TRBJ2-7	-	CASSIRDTTYEQYF	TGTGCCAGTAGTATCCGGGACACCACCTACGAGCAGTACTTC
TRBV19	-	TRBJ2-5	-	CANPYRLKVGETQYF	TGTGCCAATCCGTACAGGTTGAAGGTTGGGGAGACCCAGTACTTC
TRBV27	-	TRBJ1-2	TRBD1	CASSPLNRGGNYGYTF	TGTGCCAGCAGTCCCCTCAACAGGGGCGGTAACTATGGCTACACCTTC
TRBV6-6	once	TRBJ2-7	-	CASSWGLVEQYF	TGTGCCAGCAGTTGGGGGTTAGTCGAGCAGTACTTC
TRBV7-9	-	TRBJ2-7	-	CASSLPQSPYEQYF	TGTGCCAGCAGCTTACCCCAGTCGCCCTACGAGCAGTACTTC
TRBV2	-	TRBJ2-7	-	CASSALRDRSYEQYF	TGTGCCAGCAGTGCCTTACGGGACCGCTCCTACGAGCAGTACTTC
TRBV13	-	TRBJ2-7	-	CASSLSTYEQYF	TGTGCCAGCAGCTTATCGACCTACGAGCAGTACTTC
TRBV19	-	TRBJ2-6	-	CASKPLDWANVLTF	TGTGCCAGTAAACCCCTTGATTGGGCCAACGTCCTGACTTTC
TRBV27	-	TRBJ2-6	-	CASSLGTGTSGANVLTF	TGTGCCAGCAGTTTAGGGACGGGGACCTCTGGGGCCAACGTCCTGACTTTC
TRBV19	-	TRBJ2-1	-	CASSAIADNEQFF	TGTGCCAGTAGTGCTATTGCGGACAATGAGCAGTTCTTC
TRBV27	once	TRBJ2-2	-	CASSWFEGIGELFF	TGTGCCAGCAGTTGGTTTGAGGGGATCGGGGAGCTGTTTTTT
TRBV9	-	TRBJ2-1	TRBD2	CASSPTSGRAHEQFF	TGTGCCAGCAGCCCGACTAGCGGGAGGGCCCATGAGCAGTTCTTC
TRBV7-9	-	TRBJ1-2	-	CASSSQGDYGYTF	TGTGCCAGCAGCTCCCAAGGGGACTATGGCTACACCTTC
TRBV9	once	TRBJ1-1	-	CASSVDKGFSEAFF	TGTGCCAGCAGCGTAGATAAGGGTTTCTCTGAAGCTTTCTTT
TRBV28	once	TRBJ2-6	-	CASSFLWGIGANVLTF	TGTGCCAGCAGTTTCCTTTGGGGAATTGGGGCCAACGTCCTGACTTTC
TRBV9	-	TRBJ2-3	-	CASRDLRGGGLFTDTQYF	TGTGCCAGCAGGGACCTTAGGGGCGGGGGCCTCTTCACAGATACGCAGTATTTT
TRBV23-1	-	TRBJ2-7	TRBD2	CASSHRTREHEQYF	TGCGCCAGCAGTCACAGGACTAGGGAACACGAGCAGTACTTC
TRBV28	-	TRBJ2-7	-	CASSPLGETSSYEQYF	TGTGCCAGCAGTCCCCTTGGAGAAACGAGCTCCTACGAGCAGTACTTC
TRBV10-2	-	TRBJ1-4	-	CASSEPGYMGNEKLFF	TGCGCCAGCAGTGAGCCAGGGTATATGGGTAATGAAAAACTGTTTTTT
TRBV7-9	-	TRBJ1-1	-	CASSITGLETEAFF	TGTGCCAGCAGTATCACAGGGCTAGAAACTGAAGCTTTCTTT
TRBV7-2	-	TRBJ2-5	TRBD1	CASSLGQGGRGRKETQYF	TGTGCCAGCAGCTTAGGACAGGGGGGTAGAGGGCGAAAAGAGACCCAGTACTTC
TRBV19	-	TRBJ1-2	-	CASSIGEGLGYTF	TGTGCCAGTAGTATAGGGGAAGGGCTTGGCTACACCTTC
TRBV13	-	TRBJ2-3	-	CASSYGGVSGTDTQYF	TGTGCCAGCAGTTATGGGGGAGTCAGCGGAACAGATACGCAGTATTTT
TRBV7-9	-	TRBJ1-4	TRBD1	CASRQAGGEKLFF	TGTGCCAGCAGACAGGCAGGGGGGGAAAAACTGTTTTTT
TRBV13	-	TRBJ2-3	-	CASSREADTQYF	TGTGCCAGCAGCCGCGAGGCAGATACGCAGTATTTT
TRBV5-6	-	TRBJ2-3	-	CASSLGTGRDTQYF	TGTGCCAGCAGCTTGGGAACAGGGAGAGATACGCAGTATTTT
TRBV4-1	-	TRBJ2-7	TRBD1	CASSHGQGAIHEQYF	TGCGCCAGCAGCCACGGACAGGGGGCCATCCACGAGCAGTACTTC
TRBV10-1	-	TRBJ2-7	TRBD1	CASSESRQGSYEQYF	TGCGCCAGCAGTGAGTCTCGACAGGGCTCCTACGAGCAGTACTTC
TRBV13	-	TRBJ1-1	TRBD1	CASTDRGQGNTEAFF	TGTGCCAGCACCGACAGGGGACAGGGAAACACTGAAGCTTTCTTT
TRBV5-1	-	TRBJ1-4	-	CASSSLNEKLFF	TGCGCCAGCAGCTCTCTAAATGAAAAACTGTTTTTT
TRBV27	-	TRBJ1-5	TRBD1	CASSPMTGTWFGNQPQHF	TGTGCCAGCAGTCCTATGACAGGGACCTGGTTTGGCAATCAGCCCCAGCATTTT
TRBV9	once	TRBJ2-3	-	CASSVEGGTDTQYF	TGTGCCAGCAGCGTAGAAGGGGGTACAGATACGCAGTATTTT
TRBV28	-	TRBJ2-1	-	CASSFEGAGNEQFF	TGTGCCAGCAGTTTCGAGGGAGCGGGCAATGAGCAGTTCTTC
TRBV14	-	TRBJ2-7	TRBD2	CASSRPGTSVFYEQYF	TGTGCCAGCAGCCGTCCCGGGACTAGCGTCTTTTACGAGCAGTACTTC
TRBV28	-	TRBJ2-7	TRBD2	CASLPLAGGIYEQYF	TGTGCCAGCCTTCCTCTAGCGGGAGGGATCTACGAGCAGTACTTC
TRBV2	-	TRBJ2-7	TRBD2	CASRGTSGRSYEQYF	TGTGCCAGCAGGGGGACTAGCGGGAGGTCCTACGAGCAGTACTTC
TRBV11-2	-	TRBJ2-7	-	CASSPTEGIRLEQYF	TGTGCCAGCAGCCCTACCGAGGGCATCCGGTTAGAGCAGTACTTC
TRBV28	once	TRBJ2-3	-	CASSLSSTDTQYF	TGTGCCAGCAGTTTGTCCAGCACAGATACGCAGTATTTT
TRBV6-5	-	TRBJ1-2	-	CASSYVLSHGYTF	TGTGCCAGCAGTTATGTCCTGTCGCATGGCTACACCTTC
TRBV5-6	-	TRBJ1-1	TRBD1	CASSLGQMNTEAFF	TGTGCCAGCAGCCTGGGACAGATGAACACTGAAGCTTTCTTT
TRBV5-6	-	TRBJ2-1	TRBD2	CASSFPSGINNEQFF	TGTGCCAGCAGCTTTCCGAGCGGGATTAACAATGAGCAGTTCTTC
TRBV27	-	TRBJ2-5	TRBD2	CASSQTPGLLETQYF	TGTGCCAGCAGCCAGACCCCGGGACTACTAGAGACCCAGTACTTC
TRBV27	-	TRBJ2-7	TRBD1	CASSLVQGAAYEQYF	TGTGCCAGCAGTTTAGTACAGGGGGCAGCCTACGAGCAGTACTTC
TRBV4-1	-	TRBJ1-2	-	CASSPIQGNYGYTF	TGCGCCAGCAGCCCAATACAGGGTAACTATGGCTACACCTTC
TRBV7-9	-	TRBJ2-7	-	CASSPTSSSYEQYF	TGTGCCAGCAGCCCCACTAGCAGTTCCTACGAGCAGTACTTC
TRBV19	-	TRBJ2-1	TRBD2	CASTYTAGVSYNEQFF	TGTGCCAGTACGTATACAGCGGGGGTTTCCTACAATGAGCAGTTCTTC
TRBV7-9	once	TRBJ2-2	-	CASLGAPLEAGELFF	TGTGCCAGCCTAGGAGCGCCCCTGGAAGCCGGGGAGCTGTTTTTT
TRBV19	-	TRBJ2-7	TRBD1	CASSVGTDSSYEQYF	TGTGCCAGTAGTGTCGGGACAGATAGCTCCTACGAGCAGTACTTC